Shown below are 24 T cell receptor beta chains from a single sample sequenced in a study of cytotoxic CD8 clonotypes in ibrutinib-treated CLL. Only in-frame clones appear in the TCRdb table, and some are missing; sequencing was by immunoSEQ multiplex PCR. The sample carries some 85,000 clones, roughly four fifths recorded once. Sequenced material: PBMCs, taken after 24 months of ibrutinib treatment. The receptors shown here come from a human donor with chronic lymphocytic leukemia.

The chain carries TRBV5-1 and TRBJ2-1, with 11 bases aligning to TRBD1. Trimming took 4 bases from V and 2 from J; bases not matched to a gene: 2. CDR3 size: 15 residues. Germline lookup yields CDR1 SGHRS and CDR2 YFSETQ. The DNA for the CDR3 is TGCGCCAGCAGCCTGGGACAGGGGGCCTACAATGAGCAGTTCTTC. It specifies CASSLGQGAYNEQFF.

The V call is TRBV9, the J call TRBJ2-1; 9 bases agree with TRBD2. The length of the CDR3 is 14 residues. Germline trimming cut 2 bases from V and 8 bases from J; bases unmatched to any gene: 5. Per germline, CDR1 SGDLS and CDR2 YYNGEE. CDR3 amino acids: CASSVSGGWDEQFF. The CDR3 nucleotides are TGTGCCAGCAGCGTTAGCGGGGGCTGGGATGAGCAGTTCTTC.

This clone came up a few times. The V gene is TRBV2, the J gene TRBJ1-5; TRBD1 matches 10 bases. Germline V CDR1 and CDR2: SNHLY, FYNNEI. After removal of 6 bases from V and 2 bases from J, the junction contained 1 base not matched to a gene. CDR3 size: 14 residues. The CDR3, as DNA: TGTGCCAGCAGGGGGACAGGGGGCAATCAGCCCCAGCATTTT. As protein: CASRGTGGNQPQHF. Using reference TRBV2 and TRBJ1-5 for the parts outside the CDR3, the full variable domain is EPEVTQTPSHQVTQMGQEVILRCVPISNHLYFYWYRQILGQKVEFLVSFYNNEISEKSEIFDDQFSVERPDGSNFTLKIRSTKLEDSAMYFCASRGTGGNQPQHFGDGTRLSIL.

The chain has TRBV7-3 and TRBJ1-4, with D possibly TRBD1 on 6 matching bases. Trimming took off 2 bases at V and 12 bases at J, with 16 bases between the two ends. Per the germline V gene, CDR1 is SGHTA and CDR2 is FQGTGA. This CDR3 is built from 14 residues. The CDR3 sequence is CASSLGGRKEELFF. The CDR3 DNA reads TGTGCCAGCAGCTTAGGGGGCAGGAAGGAGGAACTGTTTTTT.

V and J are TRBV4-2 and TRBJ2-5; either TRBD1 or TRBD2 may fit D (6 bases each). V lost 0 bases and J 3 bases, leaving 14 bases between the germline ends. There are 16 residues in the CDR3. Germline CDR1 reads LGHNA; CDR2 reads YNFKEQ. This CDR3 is CASSQDLGGREETQYF. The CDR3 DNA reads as TGTGCCAGCAGCCAAGATTTAGGGGGGCGAGAAGAGACCCAGTACTTC.

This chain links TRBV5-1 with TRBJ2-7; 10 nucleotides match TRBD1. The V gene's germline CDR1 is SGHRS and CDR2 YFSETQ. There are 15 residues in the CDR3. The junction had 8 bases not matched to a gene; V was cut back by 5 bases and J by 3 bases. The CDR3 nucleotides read TGCGCCAGCAGTAATCCCGGGACAGGGGTCTACGAGCAGTACTTC. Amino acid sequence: CASSNPGTGVYEQYF.

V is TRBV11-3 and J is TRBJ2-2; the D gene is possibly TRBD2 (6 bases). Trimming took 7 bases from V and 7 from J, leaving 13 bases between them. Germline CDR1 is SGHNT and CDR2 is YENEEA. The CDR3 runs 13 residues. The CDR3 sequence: CASNGGFGGELFF. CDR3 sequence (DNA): TGTGCCAGCAATGGAGGGTTTGGCGGGGAGCTGTTTTTT.

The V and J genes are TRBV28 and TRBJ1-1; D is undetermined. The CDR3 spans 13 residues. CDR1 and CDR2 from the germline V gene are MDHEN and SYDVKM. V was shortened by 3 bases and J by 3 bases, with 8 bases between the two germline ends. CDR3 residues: CASSLFRDTEAFF. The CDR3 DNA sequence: TGTGCCAGCAGTTTGTTTAGGGACACTGAAGCTTTCTTT.

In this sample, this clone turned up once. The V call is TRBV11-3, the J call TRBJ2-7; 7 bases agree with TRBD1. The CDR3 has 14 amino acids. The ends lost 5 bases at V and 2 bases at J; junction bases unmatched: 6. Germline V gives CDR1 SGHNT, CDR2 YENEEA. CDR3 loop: CASSIRDRAYEQYF. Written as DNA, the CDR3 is TGTGCCAGCAGCATCCGGGACAGAGCCTACGAGCAGTACTTC.

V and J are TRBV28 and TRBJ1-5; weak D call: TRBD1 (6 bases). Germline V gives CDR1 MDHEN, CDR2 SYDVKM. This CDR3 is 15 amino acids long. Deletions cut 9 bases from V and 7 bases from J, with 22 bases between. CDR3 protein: CASSRDTVPNQPQHF. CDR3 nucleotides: TGTGCCAGTTCCCGGGACACAGTCCCCAACCAGCCCCAGCATTTT. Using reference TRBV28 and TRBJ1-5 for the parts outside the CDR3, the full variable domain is DVKVTQSSRYLVKRTGEKVFLECVQDMDHENMFWYRQDPGLGLRLIYFSYDVKMKEKGDIPEGYSVSREKKERFSLILESASTNQTSMYLCASSRDTVPNQPQHFGDGTRLSIL.

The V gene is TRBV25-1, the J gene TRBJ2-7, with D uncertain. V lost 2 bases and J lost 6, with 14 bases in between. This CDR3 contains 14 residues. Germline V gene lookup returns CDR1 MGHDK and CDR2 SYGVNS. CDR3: CASSELRVYSEQYF. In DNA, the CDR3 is TGTGCCAGCAGTGAACTAAGGGTTTACAGCGAGCAGTACTTC.

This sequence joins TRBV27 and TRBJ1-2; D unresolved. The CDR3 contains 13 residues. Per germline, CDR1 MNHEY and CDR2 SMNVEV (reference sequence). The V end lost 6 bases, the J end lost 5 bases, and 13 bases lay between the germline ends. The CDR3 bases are TGTGCCAGCAGGTCGGTCAACCGATATGGCTACACCTTC. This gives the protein CASRSVNRYGYTF.

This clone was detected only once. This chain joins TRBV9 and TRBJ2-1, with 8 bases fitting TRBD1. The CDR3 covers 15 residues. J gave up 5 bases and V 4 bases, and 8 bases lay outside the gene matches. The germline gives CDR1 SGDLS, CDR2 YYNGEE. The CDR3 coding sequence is TGTGCCAGCAGCCTCACAGGGGGTTTGAACAATGAGCAGTTCTTC. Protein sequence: CASSLTGGLNNEQFF.

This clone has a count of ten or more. CDR3 bases: TGTGCCAGCAGTTACGAGGGTCGCGAGCAGTACTTC. This gives the protein CASSYEGREQYF. The V gene is TRBV6-6, the J gene TRBJ2-7; D is possibly TRBD2 (5 bases). The CDR3 covers 12 residues. The ends were cut back, 2 bases at V and 6 bases at J, with 8 bases in the middle. Germline-derived CDR1 and CDR2 are MNHNY and SVGAGI (reference sequence).

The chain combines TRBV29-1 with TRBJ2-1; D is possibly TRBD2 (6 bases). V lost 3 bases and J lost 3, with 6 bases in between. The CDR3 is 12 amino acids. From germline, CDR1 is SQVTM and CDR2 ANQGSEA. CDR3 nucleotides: TGCAGCGTTGAGGGGGGCTACAATGAGCAGTTCTTC. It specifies CSVEGGYNEQFF.

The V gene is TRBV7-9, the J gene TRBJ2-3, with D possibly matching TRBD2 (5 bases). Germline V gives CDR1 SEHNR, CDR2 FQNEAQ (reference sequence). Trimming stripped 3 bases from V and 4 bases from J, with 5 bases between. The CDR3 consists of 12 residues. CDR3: CASSFGADTQYF. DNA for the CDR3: TGTGCCAGCAGCTTCGGGGCAGATACGCAGTATTTT.

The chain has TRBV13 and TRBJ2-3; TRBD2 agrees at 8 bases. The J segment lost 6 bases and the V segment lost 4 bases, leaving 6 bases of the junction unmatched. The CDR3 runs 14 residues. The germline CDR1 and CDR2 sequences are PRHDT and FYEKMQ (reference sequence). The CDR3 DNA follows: TGTGCCAGCAGCTCGGGACTAGGATTGGATACGCAGTATTTT. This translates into CASSSGLGLDTQYF.

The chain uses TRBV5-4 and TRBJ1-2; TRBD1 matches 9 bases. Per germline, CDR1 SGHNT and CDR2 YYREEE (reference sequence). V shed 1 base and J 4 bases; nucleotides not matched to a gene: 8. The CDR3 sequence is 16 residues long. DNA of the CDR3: TGTGCCAGCAGCTTGACACAGGGGGCGCAAGGCTATGGCTACACCTTC. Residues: CASSLTQGAQGYGYTF.

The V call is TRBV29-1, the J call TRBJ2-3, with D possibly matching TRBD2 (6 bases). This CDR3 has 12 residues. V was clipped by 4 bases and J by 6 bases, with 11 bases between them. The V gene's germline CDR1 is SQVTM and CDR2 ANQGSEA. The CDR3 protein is CSVAGLPDTQYF. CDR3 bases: TGCAGCGTTGCGGGACTCCCCGATACGCAGTATTTT.

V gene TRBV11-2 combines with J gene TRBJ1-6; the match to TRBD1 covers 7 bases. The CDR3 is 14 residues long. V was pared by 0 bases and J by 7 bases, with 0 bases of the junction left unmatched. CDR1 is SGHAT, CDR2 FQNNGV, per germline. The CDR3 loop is CASSLEQGNSPLHF. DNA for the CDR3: TGTGCCAGCAGCTTAGAACAGGGGAATTCACCCCTCCACTTT.

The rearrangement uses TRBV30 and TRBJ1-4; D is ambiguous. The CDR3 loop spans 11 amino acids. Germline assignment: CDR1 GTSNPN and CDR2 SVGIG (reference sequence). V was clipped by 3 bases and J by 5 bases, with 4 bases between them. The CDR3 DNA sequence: TGTGCCTGGAGCCCAAATGAAAAACTGTTTTTT. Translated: CAWSPNEKLFF.

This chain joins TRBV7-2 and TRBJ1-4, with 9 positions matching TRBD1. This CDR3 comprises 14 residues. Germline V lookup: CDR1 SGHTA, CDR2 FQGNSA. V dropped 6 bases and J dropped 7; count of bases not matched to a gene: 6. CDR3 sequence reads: CASRTDRGVEKLFF. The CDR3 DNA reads TGTGCCAGCAGGACCGACAGGGGGGTTGAAAAACTGTTTTTT.

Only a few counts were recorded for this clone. The chain's CDR3 is CASSPTGEQPQHF. The CDR3 bases are TGTGCCAGCAGCCCCACAGGGGAACAGCCCCAGCATTTT. The chain links TRBV7-9 to TRBJ1-5, with 7 bases matching TRBD1. The V gene's germline CDR1 is SEHNR and CDR2 FQNEAQ (reference sequence). The CDR3 is 13 residues long. V gave up 5 bases and J gave up 7 bases; unmatched junction bases: 5.

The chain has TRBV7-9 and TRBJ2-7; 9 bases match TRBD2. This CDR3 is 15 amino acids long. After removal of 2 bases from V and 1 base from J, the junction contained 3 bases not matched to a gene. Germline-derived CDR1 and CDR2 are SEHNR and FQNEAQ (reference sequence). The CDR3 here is CASSLLAGLSYEQYF. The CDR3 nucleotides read TGTGCCAGCAGCTTACTAGCGGGGCTTTCCTACGAGCAGTACTTC.